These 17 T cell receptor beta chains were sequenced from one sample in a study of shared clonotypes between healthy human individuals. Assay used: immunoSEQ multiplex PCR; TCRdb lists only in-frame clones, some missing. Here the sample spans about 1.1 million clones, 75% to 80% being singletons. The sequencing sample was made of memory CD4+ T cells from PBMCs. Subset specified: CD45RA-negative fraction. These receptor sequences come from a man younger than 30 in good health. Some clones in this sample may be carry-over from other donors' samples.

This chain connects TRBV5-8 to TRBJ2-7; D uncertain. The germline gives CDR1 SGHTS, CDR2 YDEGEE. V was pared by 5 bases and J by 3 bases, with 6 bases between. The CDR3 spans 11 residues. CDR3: CASRTLYEQYF. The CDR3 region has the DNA TGTGCCAGCAGAACCCTCTACGAGCAGTACTTC.

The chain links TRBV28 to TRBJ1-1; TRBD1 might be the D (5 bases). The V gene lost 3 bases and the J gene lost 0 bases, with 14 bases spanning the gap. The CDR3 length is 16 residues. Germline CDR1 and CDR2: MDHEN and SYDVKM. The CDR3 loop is CASSFRASALNTEAFF. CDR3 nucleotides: TGTGCCAGCAGTTTCAGGGCGTCGGCCTTGAACACTGAAGCTTTCTTT. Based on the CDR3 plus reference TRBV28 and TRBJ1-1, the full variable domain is DVKVTQSSRYLVKRTGEKVFLECVQDMDHENMFWYRQDPGLGLRLIYFSYDVKMKEKGDIPEGYSVSREKKERFSLILESASTNQTSMYLCASSFRASALNTEAFFGQGTRLTVV.

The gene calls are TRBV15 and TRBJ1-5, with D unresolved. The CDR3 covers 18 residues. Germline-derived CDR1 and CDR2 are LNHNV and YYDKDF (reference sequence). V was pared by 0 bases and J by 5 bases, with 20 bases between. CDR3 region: CATSRDIVDGRFDQPQHF. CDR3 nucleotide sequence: TGTGCCACCAGCAGAGATATCGTAGACGGCAGGTTTGATCAGCCCCAGCATTTT.

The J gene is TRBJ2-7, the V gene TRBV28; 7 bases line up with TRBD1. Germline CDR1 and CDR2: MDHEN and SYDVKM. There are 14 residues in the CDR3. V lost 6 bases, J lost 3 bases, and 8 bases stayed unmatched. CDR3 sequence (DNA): TGTGCCAGCAGCACCGGGACAGACTACTACGAGCAGTACTTC. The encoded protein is CASSTGTDYYEQYF. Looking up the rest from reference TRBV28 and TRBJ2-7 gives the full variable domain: DVKVTQSSRYLVKRTGEKVFLECVQDMDHENMFWYRQDPGLGLRLIYFSYDVKMKEKGDIPEGYSVSREKKERFSLILESASTNQTSMYLCASSTGTDYYEQYFGPGTRLTVT.

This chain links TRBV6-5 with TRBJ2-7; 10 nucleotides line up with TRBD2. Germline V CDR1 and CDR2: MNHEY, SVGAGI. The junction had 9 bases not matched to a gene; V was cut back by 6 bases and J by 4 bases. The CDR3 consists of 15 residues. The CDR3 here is CASSLAGTSAYEQYF. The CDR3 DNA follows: TGTGCCAGCAGCCTAGCCGGGACTAGCGCATACGAGCAGTACTTC.

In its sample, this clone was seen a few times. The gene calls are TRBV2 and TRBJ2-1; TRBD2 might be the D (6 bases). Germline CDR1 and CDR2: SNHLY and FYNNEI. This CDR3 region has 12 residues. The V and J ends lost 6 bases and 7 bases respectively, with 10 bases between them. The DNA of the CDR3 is TGTGCCAGCAGCTCGGAGGGTAATGAGCAGTTCTTC. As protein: CASSSEGNEQFF. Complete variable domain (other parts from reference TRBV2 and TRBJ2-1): EPEVTQTPSHQVTQMGQEVILRCVPISNHLYFYWYRQILGQKVEFLVSFYNNEISEKSEIFDDQFSVERPDGSNFTLKIRSTKLEDSAMYFCASSSEGNEQFFGPGTRLTVL.

This CDR3 is CASRVEVEAFF. CDR3 bases: TGTGCCAGCAGGGTAGAAGTTGAAGCTTTCTTT. V usage is TRBV6-1 and J usage is TRBJ1-1; D uncertain. Germline V CDR1 and CDR2: MNHNS, SASEGT. Trimming stripped 6 bases from V and 7 bases from J, with 9 bases between. The CDR3 has 11 amino acids.

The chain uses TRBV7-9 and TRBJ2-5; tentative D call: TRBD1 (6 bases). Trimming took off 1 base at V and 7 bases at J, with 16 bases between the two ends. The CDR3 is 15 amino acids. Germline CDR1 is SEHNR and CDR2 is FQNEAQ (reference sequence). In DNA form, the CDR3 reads TGTGCCAGCAGCTTAGGGGGGCCCAGCGCCGGGACCCAGTACTTC. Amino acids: CASSLGGPSAGTQYF. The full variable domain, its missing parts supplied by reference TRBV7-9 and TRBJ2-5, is DTGVSQNPRHKITKRGQNVTFRCDPISEHNRLYWYRQTLGQGPEFLTYFQNEAQLEKSRLLSDRFSAERPKGSFSTLEIQRTEQGDSAMYLCASSLGGPSAGTQYFGPGTRLLVL.

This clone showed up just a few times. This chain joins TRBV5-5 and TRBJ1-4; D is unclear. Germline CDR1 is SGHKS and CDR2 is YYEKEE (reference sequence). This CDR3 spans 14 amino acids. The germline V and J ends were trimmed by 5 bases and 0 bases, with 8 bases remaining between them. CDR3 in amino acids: CASSWTSTNEKLFF. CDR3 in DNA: TGTGCCAGCAGTTGGACGTCAACTAATGAAAAACTGTTTTTT.

The CDR3 region is CASSLATNEKLFF. CDR3 coding DNA: TGTGCCAGCAGTCTCGCAACTAATGAAAAACTGTTTTTT. V and J are TRBV6-5 and TRBJ1-4; no clear D. Germline V gene sequence: CDR1 MNHEY, CDR2 SVGAGI. V gave up 5 bases and J gave up 0 bases, with 4 bases separating them. The CDR3 is 13 amino acids.

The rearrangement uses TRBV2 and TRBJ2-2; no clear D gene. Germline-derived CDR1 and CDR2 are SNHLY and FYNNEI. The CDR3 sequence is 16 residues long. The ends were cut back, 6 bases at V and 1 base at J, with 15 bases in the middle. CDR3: CASSLDSIGNTGELFF. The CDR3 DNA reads TGTGCCAGCAGCCTAGACTCTATAGGGAACACCGGGGAGCTGTTTTTT.

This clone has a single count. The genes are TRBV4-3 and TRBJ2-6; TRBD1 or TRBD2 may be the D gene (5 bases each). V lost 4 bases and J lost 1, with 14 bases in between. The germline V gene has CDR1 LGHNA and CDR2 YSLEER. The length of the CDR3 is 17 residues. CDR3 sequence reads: CASSRDGLASGANVLTF. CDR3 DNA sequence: TGCGCCAGCAGCCGGGACGGGTTAGCTTCTGGGGCCAACGTCCTGACTTTC.

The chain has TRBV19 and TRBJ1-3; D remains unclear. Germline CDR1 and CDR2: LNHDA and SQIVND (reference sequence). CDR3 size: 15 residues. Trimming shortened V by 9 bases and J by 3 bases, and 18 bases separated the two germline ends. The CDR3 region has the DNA TGTGCCAGATTACTCCGCAGTCACCTTGGAAACACCATATATTTT. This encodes CARLLRSHLGNTIYF. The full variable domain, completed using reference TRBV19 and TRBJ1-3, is DGGITQSPKYLFRKEGQNVTLSCEQNLNHDAMYWYRQDPGQGLRLIYYSQIVNDFQKGDIAEGYSVSREKKESFPLTVTSAQKNPTAFYLCARLLRSHLGNTIYFGEGSWLTVV.

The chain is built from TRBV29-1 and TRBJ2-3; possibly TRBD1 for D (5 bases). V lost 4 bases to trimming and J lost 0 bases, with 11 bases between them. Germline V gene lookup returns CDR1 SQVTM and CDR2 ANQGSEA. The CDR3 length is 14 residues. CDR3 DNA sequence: TGCAGCGTTGGGGGCAGGGCTAGCACAGATACGCAGTATTTT. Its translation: CSVGGRASTDTQYF.

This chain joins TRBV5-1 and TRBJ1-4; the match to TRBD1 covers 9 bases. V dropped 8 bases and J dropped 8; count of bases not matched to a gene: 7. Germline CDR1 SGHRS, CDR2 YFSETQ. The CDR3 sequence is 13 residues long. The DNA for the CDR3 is TGCGCCAGTACAGGGGGCTTCGGGGAAAAACTGTTTTTT. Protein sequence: CASTGGFGEKLFF.

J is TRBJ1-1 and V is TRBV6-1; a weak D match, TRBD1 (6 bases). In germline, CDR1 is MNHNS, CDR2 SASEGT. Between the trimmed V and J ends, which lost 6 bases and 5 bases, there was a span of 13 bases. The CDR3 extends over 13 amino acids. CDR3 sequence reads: CASSAGVGTEAFF. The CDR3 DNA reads TGTGCCAGCAGCGCAGGGGTAGGAACTGAAGCTTTCTTT.

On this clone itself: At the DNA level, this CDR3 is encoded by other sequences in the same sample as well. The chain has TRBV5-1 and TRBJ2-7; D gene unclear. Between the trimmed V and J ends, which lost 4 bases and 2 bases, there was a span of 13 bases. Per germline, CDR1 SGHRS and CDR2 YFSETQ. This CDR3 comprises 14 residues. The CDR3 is CASSPWTDTYEQYF. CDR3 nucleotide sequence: TGCGCCAGCAGCCCCTGGACGGATACCTACGAGCAGTACTTC.